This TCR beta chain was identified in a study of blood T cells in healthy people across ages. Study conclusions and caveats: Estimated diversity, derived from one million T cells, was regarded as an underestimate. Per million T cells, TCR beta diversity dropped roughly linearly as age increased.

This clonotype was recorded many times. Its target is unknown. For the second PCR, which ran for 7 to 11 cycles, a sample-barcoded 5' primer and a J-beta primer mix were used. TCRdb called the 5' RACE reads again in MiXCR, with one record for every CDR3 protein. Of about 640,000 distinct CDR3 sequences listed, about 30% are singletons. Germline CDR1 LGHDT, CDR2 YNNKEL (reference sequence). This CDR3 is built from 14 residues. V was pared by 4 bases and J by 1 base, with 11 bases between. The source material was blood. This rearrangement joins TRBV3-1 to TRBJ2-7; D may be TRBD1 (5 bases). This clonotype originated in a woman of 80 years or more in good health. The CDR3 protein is CASSPRQTSYEQYF. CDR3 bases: TGTGCCAGCAGCCCTAGACAGACTTCCTACGAGCAGTACTTC.